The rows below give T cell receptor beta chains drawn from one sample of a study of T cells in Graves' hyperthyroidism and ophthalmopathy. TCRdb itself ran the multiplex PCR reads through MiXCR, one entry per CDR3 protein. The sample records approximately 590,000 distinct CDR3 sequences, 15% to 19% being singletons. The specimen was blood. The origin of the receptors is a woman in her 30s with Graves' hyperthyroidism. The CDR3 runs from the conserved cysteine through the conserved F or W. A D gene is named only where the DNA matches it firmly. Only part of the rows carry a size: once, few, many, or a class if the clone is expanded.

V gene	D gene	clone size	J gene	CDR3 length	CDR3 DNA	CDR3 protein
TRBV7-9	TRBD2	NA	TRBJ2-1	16	TGTGCCAGCAGCGCGACTAGCGCTAGCTCCTACAATGAGCAGTTCTTC	CASSATSASSYNEQFF
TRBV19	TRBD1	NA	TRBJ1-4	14	TGTGCCAGCAGAAGGACAGGTGTTAATGAAAAACTGTTTTTT	CASRRTGVNEKLFF
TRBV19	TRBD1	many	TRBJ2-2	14	TGTGCCAGTACCGTGACAGGGGTCACCGGGGAGCTGTTTTTT	CASTVTGVTGELFF
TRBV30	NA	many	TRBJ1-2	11	TGTGCCTATACCGGAGGGAATGGCTACACCTTC	CAYTGGNGYTF
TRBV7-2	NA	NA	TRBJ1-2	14	TGTGCCAGCAGCTCTACGACAGACCTCTATGGCTACACCTTC	CASSSTTDLYGYTF
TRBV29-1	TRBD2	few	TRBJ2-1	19	TGCAGCGTTGAAGTAACGGCTAGCGGGAGTAGGGCCCCCTACAATGAGCAGTTCTTC	CSVEVTASGSRAPYNEQFF
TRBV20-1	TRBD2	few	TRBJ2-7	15	TGCAGTGCGCCACCGGGACTAGCGGGAGTCAGCGAGCAGTACTTC	CSAPPGLAGVSEQYF
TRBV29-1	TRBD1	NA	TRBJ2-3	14	TGCAGCCTCCAACCGGGACAGGGCACAGATACGCAGTATTTT	CSLQPGQGTDTQYF
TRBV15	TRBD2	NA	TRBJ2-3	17	TGTGCCACCAGCAGAGATGGCCTAGCGGGGGCCCCAGATACGCAGTATTTT	CATSRDGLAGAPDTQYF
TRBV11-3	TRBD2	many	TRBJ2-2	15	TGTGCCAGCAGCCTTAGCGGGAGTGACACCGGGGAGCTGTTTTTT	CASSLSGSDTGELFF
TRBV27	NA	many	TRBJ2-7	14	TGTGCCAGCAGTCCCCGGGAAGGGAACCACGAGCAGTACTTC	CASSPREGNHEQYF
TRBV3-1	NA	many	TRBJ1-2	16	TGTGCCAGCAGCCATAAAGGGGGGAAAGCTAACTATGGCTACACCTTC	CASSHKGGKANYGYTF
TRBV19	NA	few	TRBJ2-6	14	TGTGCCAGTAGTATGGGATCGGGGGCCAACGTCCTGACTTTC	CASSMGSGANVLTF
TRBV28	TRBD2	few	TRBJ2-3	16	TGTGCCAGCAGTGCTTTAGCGGGAGGCCCCCCAGATACGCAGTATTTT	CASSALAGGPPDTQYF
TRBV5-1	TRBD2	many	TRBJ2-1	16	TGCGCCAGCAGCTCAGTGACTCCGAGCGGGGTCAATGAGCAGTTCTTC	CASSSVTPSGVNEQFF
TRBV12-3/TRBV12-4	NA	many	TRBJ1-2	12	TGTGCCAGCAGCACCGGGACAAATGGCTACACCTTC	CASSTGTNGYTF
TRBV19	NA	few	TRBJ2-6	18	TGTGCCAGTACCCTGGCTTCTCAAGAGATTGCTGGGGCCAACGTCCTGACTTTC	CASTLASQEIAGANVLTF
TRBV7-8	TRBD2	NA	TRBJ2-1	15	TGTGCCAGCAGCCAAGGGACTAGCGGGATGTATGAGCAGTTCTTC	CASSQGTSGMYEQFF
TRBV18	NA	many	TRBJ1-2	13	TGTGCCAGCTCACCACCGGGGGACTATGGCTACACCTTC	CASSPPGDYGYTF
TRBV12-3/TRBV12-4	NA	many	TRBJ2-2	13	TGTGCCAGCAGAGTAGACGTCGCCGGGGAGCTGTTTTTT	CASRVDVAGELFF
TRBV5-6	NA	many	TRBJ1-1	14	TGTGCCAGCAGCTTGGGGGGAGGGCACACTGAAGCTTTCTTT	CASSLGGGHTEAFF
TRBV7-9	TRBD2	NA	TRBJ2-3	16	TGTGCCAGCAGCCTAAGGACTAGCGGGGATACAGATACGCAGTATTTT	CASSLRTSGDTDTQYF
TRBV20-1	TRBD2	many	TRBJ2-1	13	TGCAGTGCTAGGCAGCGGGAGAGGGATGAGCAGTTCTTC	CSARQRERDEQFF
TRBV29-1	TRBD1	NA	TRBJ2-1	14	TGCAGCGTTGAACCGGGACAGGGGCGGAATGAGCAGTTCTTC	CSVEPGQGRNEQFF
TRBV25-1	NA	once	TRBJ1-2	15	TGTGCCAGCTCCAAGTTCGCGGCGGAGCCCTATGGCTACACCTTC	CASSKFAAEPYGYTF
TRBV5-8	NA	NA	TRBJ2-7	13	TGTGCCAGCAGCTTTTTAGCCCGGTACGAGCAGTACTTC	CASSFLARYEQYF
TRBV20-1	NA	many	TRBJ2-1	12	TGCAGTGCTTCAGACCCAACTCGTGGGCAGTTCTTC	CSASDPTRGQFF
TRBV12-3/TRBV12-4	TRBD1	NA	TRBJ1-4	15	TGTGCCAGCAGTACAGGGGGCCGGTCTAATGAAAAACTGTTTTTT	CASSTGGRSNEKLFF
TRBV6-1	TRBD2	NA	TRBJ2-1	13	TGTGCCGGGGGGCGGGAGGGCCGCAATGAGCAGTTCTTC	CAGGREGRNEQFF
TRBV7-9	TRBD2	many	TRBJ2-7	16	TGTGCCAGCAGCTTACCGGGACTAGCGGGAGTTTACGAGCAGTACTTC	CASSLPGLAGVYEQYF
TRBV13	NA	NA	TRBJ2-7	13	TGTGCCAGCAGGCGCCGGGACGGCTACGAGCAGTACTTC	CASRRRDGYEQYF
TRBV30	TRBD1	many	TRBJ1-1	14	TGTGCCTGGAGCGGACAGGGGGGAATCGCTGAAGCTTTCTTT	CAWSGQGGIAEAFF
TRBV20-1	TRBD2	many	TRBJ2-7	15	TGCAGTGCTAAAGCGGGACTAGCGGGAGTCTACGAGCAGTACTTC	CSAKAGLAGVYEQYF
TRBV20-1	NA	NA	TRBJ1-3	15	TGCAGTGCTAGAGATCCCGCAGGGACTGGAAACACCATATATTTT	CSARDPAGTGNTIYF
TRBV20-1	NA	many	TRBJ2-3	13	TGCAGCGCCCCTCTAGCATACACAGATACGCAGTATTTT	CSAPLAYTDTQYF
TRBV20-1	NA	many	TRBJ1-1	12	TGCAGTGCTAGTTTGCGAGTCACTGAAGCTTTCTTT	CSASLRVTEAFF
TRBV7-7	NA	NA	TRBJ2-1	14	TGTGCCAGCAGCCCTGGGGAAGGGGGATATGAGCAGTTCTTC	CASSPGEGGYEQFF
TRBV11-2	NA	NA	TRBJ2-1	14	TGTGCCGGCAGCTTAGATCTGGATAGTTATGAGCAGTTCTTC	CAGSLDLDSYEQFF
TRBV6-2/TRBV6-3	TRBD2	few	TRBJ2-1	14	TGTGCCAGCAGCCCCCATAGCGGGAGGTCTGAGCAGTTCTTC	CASSPHSGRSEQFF
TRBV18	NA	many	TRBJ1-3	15	TGTGCCAGCTCACCATCAAGGAGTAATGGAAACACCATATATTTT	CASSPSRSNGNTIYF
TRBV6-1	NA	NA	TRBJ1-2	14	TGTGCCAGCAGTTGGGACGGATTAGGGTCTGGCTACACCTTC	CASSWDGLGSGYTF
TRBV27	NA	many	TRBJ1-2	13	TGTGCCAGCAGCCTTGGACCTAACTATGGCTACACCTTC	CASSLGPNYGYTF
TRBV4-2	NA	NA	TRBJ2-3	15	TGTGCCAGCAGCCACAGTATAGCGGTCACAGATACGCAGTATTTT	CASSHSIAVTDTQYF
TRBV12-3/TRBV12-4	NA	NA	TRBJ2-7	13	TGTGCCAGCAGTTTAAAGCGGAACTACGAGCAGTACTTC	CASSLKRNYEQYF
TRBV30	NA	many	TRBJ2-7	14	TGTGCCTGGAGTTATATCAGCGTACCCTACGAGCAGTACTTC	CAWSYISVPYEQYF
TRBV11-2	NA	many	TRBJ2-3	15	TGTGCCAGCAGCCAGATTAGGGGGAGGGCAGATACGCAGTATTTT	CASSQIRGRADTQYF